These T cell receptor beta chains were read from a single sample in a study of vaccination and CD4 T cells after COVID-19. TCRdb ran MiXCR on the PCR reads and lists one entry per CDR3 protein. The sample consists of nearly 15,000 distinct CDR3 sequences, less than 55% of them appearing once. These receptors lack a known antigen. Specimen: CD4+ T cells from blood, cultured in vitro. Receptor source: a human donor who had recovered from COVID-19. Both conserved end residues are part of each CDR3. D genes are given only for firm matches. Not every row has a clone size; where given, it reads once, few, many or a size class.

TRBJ2-7	.	.	TRBV20-1	CSASLGAGGEQYF	TGCAGTGCTAGTCTGGGGGCCGGAGGAGAGCAGTACTTC
TRBJ2-3	.	.	TRBV11-3	CASSLDTFTDTQYF	TGTGCCAGCAGCTTGGACACGTTCACAGATACGCAGTATTTT
TRBJ1-5	.	.	TRBV28	CASLTGGRPQHF	TGTGCCAGCCTCACGGGGGGTCGGCCCCAGCATTTT
TRBJ2-7	TRBD2	few	TRBV2	CASSVDGGSSYEQYF	TGTGCCAGCAGTGTTGACGGCGGGAGCTCCTACGAGCAGTACTTC
TRBJ2-5	TRBD1	.	TRBV28	CASSSPRTGGRETQYF	TGTGCCAGCAGTTCGCCGCGGACAGGGGGCCGGGAGACCCAGTACTTC
TRBJ2-1	.	once	TRBV7-9	CASSLMGLGGEQFF	TGTGCCAGCAGCTTAATGGGACTGGGGGGTGAGCAGTTCTTC
TRBJ2-5	.	few	TRBV27	CASSPGQETQYF	TGTGCCAGCAGTCCCGGGCAAGAGACCCAGTACTTC
TRBJ1-6	.	.	TRBV19	CASSSSTDNSPLHF	TGTGCCAGTAGTTCTTCGACAGATAATTCACCCCTCCACTTT
TRBJ1-4	.	.	TRBV6-2/TRBV6-3	CASAEWGLREKLFF	TGTGCCAGCGCGGAATGGGGCCTGAGAGAAAAACTGTTTTTT
TRBJ2-7	TRBD1	.	TRBV19	CATTRAGGYEQYF	TGTGCCACCACCAGGGCAGGGGGCTACGAGCAGTACTTC
TRBJ2-5	TRBD1	few	TRBV11-1	CASARTGAIQETQYF	TGTGCCAGCGCCCGGACAGGGGCAATCCAAGAGACCCAGTACTTC
TRBJ1-1	.	large	TRBV30	CAWSVVRDTEAFF	TGTGCCTGGAGTGTGGTAAGGGACACTGAAGCTTTCTTT
TRBJ2-2	.	.	TRBV20-1	CSAMNGGNTGELFF	TGCAGTGCTATGAATGGCGGGAATACCGGGGAGCTGTTTTTT
TRBJ1-6	.	once	TRBV7-2	CASSAQGSNSPLHF	TGTGCCAGCAGTGCCCAGGGCAGTAATTCACCCCTCCACTTT
TRBJ1-1	.	few	TRBV20-1	CSASIGGLTEAFF	TGCAGTGCTAGTATCGGGGGATTGACTGAAGCTTTCTTT
TRBJ1-3	.	medium-sized	TRBV7-9	CASSLSDGNTIYF	TGTGCCAGCAGCTTATCGGACGGAAACACCATATATTTT
TRBJ2-3	.	.	TRBV6-5	CASSYAPSDTQYF	TGTGCCAGCAGTTACGCCCCATCAGATACGCAGTATTTT
TRBJ2-5	TRBD2	.	TRBV5-4	CASSSLAEETQYF	TGTGCCAGCAGCTCGCTAGCGGAAGAGACCCAGTACTTC
TRBJ1-1	TRBD1	.	TRBV24-1	CATSDLRQGLNTEAFF	TGTGCCACCAGTGATCTCCGACAGGGACTCAACACTGAAGCTTTCTTT
TRBJ1-5	.	few	TRBV29-1	CSVADIDQPQHF	TGCAGCGTCGCAGATATAGATCAGCCCCAGCATTTT
TRBJ1-5	TRBD1	.	TRBV28	CASSPRQGVDQPQHF	TGTGCCAGCAGTCCCCGACAGGGGGTTGATCAGCCCCAGCATTTT
TRBJ2-7	.	.	TRBV6-2/TRBV6-3	CASRPPGPREHEQYF	TGTGCCAGCAGACCCCCGGGTCCGAGGGAGCACGAGCAGTACTTC
TRBJ2-1	.	.	TRBV7-9	CASSLAQYNEQFF	TGTGCCAGCAGCTTGGCACAATACAATGAGCAGTTCTTC
TRBJ1-2	TRBD1	.	TRBV5-1	CASSAGTGGNGYTF	TGCGCCAGCAGCGCCGGGACAGGGGGTAATGGCTACACCTTC
TRBJ1-5	.	.	TRBV30	CAWSVQGEQPQHF	TGTGCCTGGAGTGTACAGGGCGAACAGCCCCAGCATTTT
TRBJ1-5	.	.	TRBV20-1	CSASMKNQPQHF	TGCAGTGCCTCGATGAAGAATCAGCCCCAGCATTTT
TRBJ1-3	.	.	TRBV20-1	CSAREDSVHSGNTIYF	TGCAGTGCTAGAGAGGACAGTGTCCATTCTGGAAACACCATATATTTT
TRBJ1-3	.	.	TRBV6-1	CASSEGKSSGNTIYF	TGTGCCAGCAGTGAAGGCAAGAGCTCTGGAAACACCATATATTTT
TRBJ1-2	TRBD1	.	TRBV5-1	CASSLVGTGDGGYTF	TGCGCCAGCAGCCTCGTGGGGACAGGGGATGGTGGCTACACCTTC
TRBJ1-1	.	.	TRBV29-1	CSVRDGNTEAFF	TGCAGCGTTAGAGATGGGAACACTGAAGCTTTCTTT
TRBJ1-5	.	.	TRBV19	CASSSPGTGVLGNQPQHF	TGTGCCAGTAGTTCTCCCGGGACGGGAGTTTTAGGCAATCAGCCCCAGCATTTT
TRBJ1-5	TRBD1	.	TRBV20-1	CSARNPGQGGQPQHF	TGCAGTGCTAGAAATCCGGGACAGGGAGGTCAGCCCCAGCATTTT
TRBJ1-2	TRBD1	few	TRBV6-2/TRBV6-3	CASSSGTGGRVGGYTF	TGTGCCAGCAGTTCCGGGACAGGGGGCCGCGTTGGGGGCTACACCTTC
TRBJ2-7	TRBD1	few	TRBV27	CASSRDSPYEQYF	TGTGCCAGCAGCCGGGACAGCCCCTACGAGCAGTACTTC
TRBJ1-5	.	.	TRBV12-3/TRBV12-4	CASSLPGVYNQPQHF	TGTGCCAGCAGTTTGCCAGGGGTCTACAATCAGCCCCAGCATTTT
TRBJ2-2	.	.	TRBV2	CASSEVGTGELFF	TGTGCCAGCAGTGAAGTCGGGACCGGGGAGCTGTTTTTT
TRBJ2-5	TRBD2	.	TRBV20-1	CSAKGGTSGGFQETQYF	TGCAGTGCTAAGGGAGGGACTAGCGGGGGATTTCAAGAGACCCAGTACTTC
TRBJ2-7	TRBD2	.	TRBV15	CATSPGLVNSEQYF	TGTGCCACCAGCCCGGGACTAGTAAACTCCGAGCAGTACTTC
TRBJ1-3	.	.	TRBV6-2/TRBV6-3	CASSYTGNTIYF	TGTGCCAGCAGTTACACCGGAAACACCATATATTTT
TRBJ2-7	TRBD2	medium-sized	TRBV30	CAWSGTSGAIYEQYF	TGTGCCTGGAGTGGGACTAGCGGGGCGATTTACGAGCAGTACTTC
TRBJ1-2	.	.	TRBV25-1	CASSVSWTDGYTF	TGTGCCAGCAGTGTTTCATGGACGGATGGCTACACCTTC
TRBJ1-2	TRBD1	few	TRBV5-4	CASSRDRNYGYTF	TGTGCCAGCAGCCGGGACAGAAACTATGGCTACACCTTC
TRBJ2-3	.	large	TRBV20-1	CSAPEADTQYF	TGCAGTGCCCCGGAGGCAGATACGCAGTATTTT
TRBJ2-2	.	.	TRBV29-1	CSVGKGGTGELFF	TGCAGCGTTGGGAAGGGGGGAACCGGGGAGCTGTTTTTT
TRBJ2-3	TRBD2	few	TRBV20-1	CSARAGTRTTDTQYF	TGCAGTGCTAGAGCGGGGACTAGAACAACAGATACGCAGTATTTT
TRBJ2-3	.	.	TRBV10-3	CAIRELGTDTQYF	TGTGCCATCCGGGAACTCGGCACAGATACGCAGTATTTT
TRBJ2-7	TRBD1	.	TRBV2	CASLTGTGAYEQYF	TGTGCCAGCCTGACAGGGACAGGGGCCTACGAGCAGTACTTC
TRBJ2-1	TRBD2	.	TRBV24-1	CATSDSNSGNIEQFF	TGTGCCACCAGTGATTCGAATAGCGGGAATATTGAGCAGTTCTTC
TRBJ1-5	.	.	TRBV6-5	CASSYSAGEDQPQHF	TGTGCCAGCAGTTACTCGGCAGGGGAGGATCAGCCCCAGCATTTT